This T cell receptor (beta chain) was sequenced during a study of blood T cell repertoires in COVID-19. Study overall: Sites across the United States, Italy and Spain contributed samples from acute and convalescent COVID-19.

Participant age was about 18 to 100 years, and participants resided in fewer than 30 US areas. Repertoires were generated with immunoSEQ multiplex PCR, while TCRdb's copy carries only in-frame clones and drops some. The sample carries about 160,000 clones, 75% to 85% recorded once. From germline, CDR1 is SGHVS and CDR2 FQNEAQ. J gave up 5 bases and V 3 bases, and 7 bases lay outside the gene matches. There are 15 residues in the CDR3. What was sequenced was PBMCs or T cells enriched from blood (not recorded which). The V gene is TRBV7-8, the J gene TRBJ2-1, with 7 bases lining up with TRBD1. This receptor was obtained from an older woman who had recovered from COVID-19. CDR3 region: CASSFLEGANNEQFF. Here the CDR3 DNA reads TGTGCCAGCAGCTTCCTCGAGGGGGCCAACAATGAGCAGTTCTTC.